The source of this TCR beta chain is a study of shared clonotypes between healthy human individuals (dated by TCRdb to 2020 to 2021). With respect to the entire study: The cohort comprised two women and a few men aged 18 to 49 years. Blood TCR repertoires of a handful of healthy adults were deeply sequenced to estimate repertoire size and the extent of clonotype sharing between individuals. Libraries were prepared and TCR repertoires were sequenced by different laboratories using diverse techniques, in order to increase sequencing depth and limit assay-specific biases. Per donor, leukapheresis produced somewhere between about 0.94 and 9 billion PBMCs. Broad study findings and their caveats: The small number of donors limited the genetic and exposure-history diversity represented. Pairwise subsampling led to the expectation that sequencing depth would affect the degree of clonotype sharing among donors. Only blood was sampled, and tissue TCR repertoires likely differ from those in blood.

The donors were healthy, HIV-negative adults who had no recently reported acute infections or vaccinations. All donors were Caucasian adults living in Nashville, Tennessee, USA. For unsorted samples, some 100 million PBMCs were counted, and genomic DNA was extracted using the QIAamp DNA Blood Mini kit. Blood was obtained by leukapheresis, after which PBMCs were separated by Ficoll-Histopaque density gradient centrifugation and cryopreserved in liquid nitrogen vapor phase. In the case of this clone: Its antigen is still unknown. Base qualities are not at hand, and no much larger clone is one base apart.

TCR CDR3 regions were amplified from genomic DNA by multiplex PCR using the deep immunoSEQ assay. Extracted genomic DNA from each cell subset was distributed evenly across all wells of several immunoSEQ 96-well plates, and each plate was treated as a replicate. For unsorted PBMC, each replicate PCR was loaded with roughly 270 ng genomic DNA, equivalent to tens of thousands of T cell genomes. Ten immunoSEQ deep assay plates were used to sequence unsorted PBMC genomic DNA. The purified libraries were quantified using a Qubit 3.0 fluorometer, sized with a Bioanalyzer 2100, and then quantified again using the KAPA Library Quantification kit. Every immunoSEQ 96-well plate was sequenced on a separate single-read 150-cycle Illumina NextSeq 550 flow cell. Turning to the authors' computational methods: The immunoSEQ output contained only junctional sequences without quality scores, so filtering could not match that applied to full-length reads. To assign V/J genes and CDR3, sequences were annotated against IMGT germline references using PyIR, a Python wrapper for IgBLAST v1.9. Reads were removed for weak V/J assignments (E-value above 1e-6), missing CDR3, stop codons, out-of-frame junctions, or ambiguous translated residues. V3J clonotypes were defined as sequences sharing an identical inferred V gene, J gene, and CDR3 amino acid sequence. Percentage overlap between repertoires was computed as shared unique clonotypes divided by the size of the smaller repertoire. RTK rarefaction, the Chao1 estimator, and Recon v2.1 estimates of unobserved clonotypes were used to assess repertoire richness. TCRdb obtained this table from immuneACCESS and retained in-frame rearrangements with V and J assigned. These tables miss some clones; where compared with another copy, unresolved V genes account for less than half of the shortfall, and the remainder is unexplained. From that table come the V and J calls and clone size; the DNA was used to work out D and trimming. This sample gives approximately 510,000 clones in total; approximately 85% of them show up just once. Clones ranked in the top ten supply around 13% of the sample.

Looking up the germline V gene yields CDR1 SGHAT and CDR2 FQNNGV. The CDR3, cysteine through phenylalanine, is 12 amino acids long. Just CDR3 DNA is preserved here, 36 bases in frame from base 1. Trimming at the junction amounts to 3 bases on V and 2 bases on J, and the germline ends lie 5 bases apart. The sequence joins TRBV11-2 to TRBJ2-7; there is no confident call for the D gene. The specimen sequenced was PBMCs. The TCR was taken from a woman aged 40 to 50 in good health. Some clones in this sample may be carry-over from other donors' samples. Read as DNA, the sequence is TGTGCCAGCAGCTTCGGGCCCTACGAGCAGTACTTC. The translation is CASSFGPYEQYF. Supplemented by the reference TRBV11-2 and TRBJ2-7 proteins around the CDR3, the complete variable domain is EAGVAQSPRYKIIEKRQSVAFWCNPISGHATLYWYQQILGQGPKLLIQFQNNGVVDDSQLPKDRFSAERLKGVDSTLKIQPAKLEDSAVYLCASSFGPYEQYFGPGTRLTVT.